These T cell receptor beta chains were read from a single sample in a study of identical twins. TCRdb used MiXCR to reprocess the 5' RACE reads, holding one entry per CDR3 protein. The sample records approximately 500,000 distinct CDR3 sequences, approximately 24% being singletons. In addition, the sample was reused for a study of T cells expressing NK-cell markers.

The sequenced sample consisted of CD4+ T cells sorted from blood. These receptors were taken from a woman under 30 in good health. Each CDR3 is given with its conserved first and last residue. D genes are given only for firm matches. Only part of the rows carry a size: once, few, many, or a class if the clone is expanded.

V: TRBV7-9; D: TRBD1; J: TRBJ1-2; size: few; DNA: TGTGCCAGCAGCTTACCGGGACAGGATAGTGGATCCTATGGCTACACCTTC; CDR3: CASSLPGQDSGSYGYTF
V: TRBV4-1; D: TRBD2; J: TRBJ2-1; size: NA; DNA: TGCGCCAGCAGCCAAGATAACGGACTAGCGGTAAGGAATGAGCAGTTCTTC; CDR3: CASSQDNGLAVRNEQFF
V: TRBV15; D: NA; J: TRBJ2-3; size: NA; DNA: TGTGCCACCAGCAGGGCTAGCGGAGGGGGGTCAGATACGCAGTATTTT; CDR3: CATSRASGGGSDTQYF
V: TRBV24-1; D: NA; J: TRBJ2-2; size: NA; DNA: TGTGCCACTCGGGGAAACACCGGGGAGCTGTTTTTT; CDR3: CATRGNTGELFF
V: TRBV27; D: NA; J: TRBJ2-7; size: NA; DNA: TGTGCCAGCAGTTTATTTTCGATCCCCTTAGCTAACCGCGTCTACGAGCAGTACTTC; CDR3: CASSLFSIPLANRVYEQYF
V: TRBV12-3/TRBV12-4; D: NA; J: TRBJ2-7; size: few; DNA: TGTGCCAGCAGTTTCGGACAGACCTACGAGCAGTACTTC; CDR3: CASSFGQTYEQYF
V: TRBV3-1; D: NA; J: TRBJ2-1; size: NA; DNA: TGTGCCAGCAGCCAAGGGCGGATCAATGAGCAGTTCTTC; CDR3: CASSQGRINEQFF
V: TRBV20-1; D: NA; J: TRBJ1-2; size: NA; DNA: TGCAGTGCTAGGCCGACTTCATCTAATGGCTACACCTTC; CDR3: CSARPTSSNGYTF
V: TRBV5-1; D: TRBD1; J: TRBJ2-7; size: few; DNA: TGCGCCAGCAGCAGGAACACAGGGGCCCTCGAGCAGTACTTC; CDR3: CASSRNTGALEQYF
V: TRBV29-1; D: NA; J: TRBJ2-1; size: few; DNA: TGCAGCGATACCACTCGGGGCAATGAGCAGTTCTTC; CDR3: CSDTTRGNEQFF
V: TRBV9; D: NA; J: TRBJ2-1; size: NA; DNA: TGTGCCAGCAGTCCTCGACTAGGAGGGGGTGAGCAGTTCTTC; CDR3: CASSPRLGGGEQFF
V: TRBV20-1; D: NA; J: TRBJ1-2; size: few; DNA: TGCAGTGCTAGTTACAAGGGATTCTATGGCTACACCTTC; CDR3: CSASYKGFYGYTF
V: TRBV5-1; D: TRBD2; J: TRBJ2-5; size: few; DNA: TGCGCCAGCAGCCAACAAGCTAGCGGTCCCCAAGAGACCCAGTACTTC; CDR3: CASSQQASGPQETQYF